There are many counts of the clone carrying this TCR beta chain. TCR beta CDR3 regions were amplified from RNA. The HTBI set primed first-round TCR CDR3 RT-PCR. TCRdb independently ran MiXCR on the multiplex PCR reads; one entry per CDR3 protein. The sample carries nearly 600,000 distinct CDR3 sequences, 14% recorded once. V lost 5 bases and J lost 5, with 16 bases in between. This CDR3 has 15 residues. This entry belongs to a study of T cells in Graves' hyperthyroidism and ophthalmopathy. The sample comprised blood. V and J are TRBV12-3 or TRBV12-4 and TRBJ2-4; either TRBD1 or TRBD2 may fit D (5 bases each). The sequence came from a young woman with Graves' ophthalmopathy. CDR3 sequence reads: CASSPNRDAQNIQYF. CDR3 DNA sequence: TGTGCCAGCAGTCCGAACCGGGACGCACAAAACATTCAGTACTTC.